Here is one T cell receptor (beta chain) with its context. Its antigen remains unidentified. Germline CDR1 is SQVTM and CDR2 is ANQGSEA. CDR3 length: 15 amino acids. MiXCR was run by TCRdb on the reads, yielding one entry per CDR3 protein. The sample lists about 740,000 distinct CDR3 sequences, approximately 40% occurring once. The sample is drawn from a study of T cell repertoires in cytomegalovirus infection. Study overall: From public TCR beta signatures came an indication of both CMV infection and matching HLA type. The study, taken as a whole, reports: The study found HLA-C-restricted CMV-specific TCR beta clonotypes dominating the ex vivo response. Carriage of CMV together with the relevant HLA was identifiable through cumulative public TCR beta family frequency.

Specimen: PBMCs. The receptor was isolated from a human donor in good health (CMV status not recorded). Some clones in this sample may be carry-over from other donors' samples. The genes are TRBV29-1 and TRBJ1-3; D possibly corresponds to TRBD1 (5 bases). The chain's CDR3 is CSAEGDALTGNTIYF. DNA of the CDR3: TGCAGTGCTGAAGGGGACGCCTTGACTGGAAACACCATATATTTT.